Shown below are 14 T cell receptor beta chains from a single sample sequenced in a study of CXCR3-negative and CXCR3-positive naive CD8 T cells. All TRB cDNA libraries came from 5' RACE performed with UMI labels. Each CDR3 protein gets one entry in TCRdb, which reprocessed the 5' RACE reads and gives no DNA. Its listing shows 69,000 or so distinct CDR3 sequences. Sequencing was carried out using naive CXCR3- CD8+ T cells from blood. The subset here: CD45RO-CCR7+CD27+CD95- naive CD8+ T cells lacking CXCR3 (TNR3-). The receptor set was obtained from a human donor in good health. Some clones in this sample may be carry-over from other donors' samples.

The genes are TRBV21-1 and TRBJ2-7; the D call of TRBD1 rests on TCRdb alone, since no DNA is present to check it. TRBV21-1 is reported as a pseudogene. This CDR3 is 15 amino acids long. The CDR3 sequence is CASTTNRDRKNEQYF.

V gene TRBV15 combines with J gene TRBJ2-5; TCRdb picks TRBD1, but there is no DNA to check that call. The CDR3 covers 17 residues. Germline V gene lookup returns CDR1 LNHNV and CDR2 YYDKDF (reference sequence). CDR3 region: CATSRDSDIGTETTQYF.

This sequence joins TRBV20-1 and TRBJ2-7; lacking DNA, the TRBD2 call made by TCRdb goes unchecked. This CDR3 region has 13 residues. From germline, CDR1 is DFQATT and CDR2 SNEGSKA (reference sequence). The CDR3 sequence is CSASGEGPYEQYF.

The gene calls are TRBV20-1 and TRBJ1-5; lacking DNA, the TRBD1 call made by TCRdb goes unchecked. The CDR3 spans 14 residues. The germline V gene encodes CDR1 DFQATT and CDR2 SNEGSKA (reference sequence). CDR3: CSATPDTASQPQHF.

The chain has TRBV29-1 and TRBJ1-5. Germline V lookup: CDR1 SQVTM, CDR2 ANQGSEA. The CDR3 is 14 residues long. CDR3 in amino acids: CSVEGEGINQPQHF.

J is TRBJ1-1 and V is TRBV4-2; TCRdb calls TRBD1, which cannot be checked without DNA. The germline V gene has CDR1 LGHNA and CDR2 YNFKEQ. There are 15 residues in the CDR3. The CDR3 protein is CASSDRDGWHTEAFF.

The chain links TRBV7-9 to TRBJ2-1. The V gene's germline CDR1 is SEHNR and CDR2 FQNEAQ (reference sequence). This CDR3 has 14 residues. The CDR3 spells CASSLVSSYNEQFF.

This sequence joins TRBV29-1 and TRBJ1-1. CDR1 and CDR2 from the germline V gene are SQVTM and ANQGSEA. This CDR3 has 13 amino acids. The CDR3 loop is CSVSARGGTEAFF.

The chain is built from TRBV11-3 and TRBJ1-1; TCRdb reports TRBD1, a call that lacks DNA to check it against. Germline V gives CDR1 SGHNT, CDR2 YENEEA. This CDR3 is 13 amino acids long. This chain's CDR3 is CATRGQPNTEAFF.

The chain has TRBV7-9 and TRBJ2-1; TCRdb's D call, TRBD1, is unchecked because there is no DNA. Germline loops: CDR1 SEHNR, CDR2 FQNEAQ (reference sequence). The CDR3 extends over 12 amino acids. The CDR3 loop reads CASSSRPFEQFF.

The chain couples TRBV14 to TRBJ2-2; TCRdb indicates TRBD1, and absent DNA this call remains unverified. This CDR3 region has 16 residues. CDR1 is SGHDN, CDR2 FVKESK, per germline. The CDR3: CASSQFRGANTGELSF.

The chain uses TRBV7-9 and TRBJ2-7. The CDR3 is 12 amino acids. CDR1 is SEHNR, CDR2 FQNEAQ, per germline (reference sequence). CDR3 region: CASSLDGVEQYF. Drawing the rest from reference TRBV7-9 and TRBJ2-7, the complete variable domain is DTGVSQNPRHKITKRGQNVTFRCDPISEHNRLYWYRQTLGQGPEFLTYFQNEAQLEKSRLLSDRFSAERPKGSFSTLEIQRTEQGDSAMYLCASSLDGVEQYFGPGTRLTVT.

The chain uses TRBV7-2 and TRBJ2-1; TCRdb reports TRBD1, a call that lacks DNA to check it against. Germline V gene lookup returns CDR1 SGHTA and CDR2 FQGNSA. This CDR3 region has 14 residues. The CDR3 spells CASSLGTVHNEQFF.

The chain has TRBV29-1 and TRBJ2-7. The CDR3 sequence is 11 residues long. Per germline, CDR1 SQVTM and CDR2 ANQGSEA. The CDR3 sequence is CSGKVGYEQYF.